These 2 T cell receptor beta chains share one sample of origin, sequenced in a study of human T cells and chemical hapten exposure. Time point specified: patch test 1, 2 weeks after DPC sensitization. Treatment defined: therapeutic diphenylcyclopropenone sensitization with weekly scalp DPC. TCRdb re-called the RACE reads through MiXCR, storing one row per CDR3 protein. The sample lists just over 80,000 distinct CDR3 sequences, about 10% occurring once. The sequences come from whole blood, collected in connection with sensitization to the hapten diphenylcyclopropenone (DPC). These TCRs come from a woman in her fifties or sixties with alopecia areata. Some clones in this sample may be carry-over from other donors' samples.

This clonotype was observed a handful of times. The chain links TRBV28 to TRBJ2-1; 12 bases match TRBD2. The V gene's germline CDR1 is MDHEN and CDR2 SYDVKM. V was clipped by 5 bases and J by 7 bases; unmatched bases: 6. CDR3 length: 15 amino acids. CDR3: CASSILAGGVNEQFF. The CDR3, as DNA: TGTGCCAGCAGTATACTAGCGGGAGGTGTGAATGAGCAGTTCTTC.

This clonotype showed up many times. The V and J genes are TRBV7-3 and TRBJ1-1; 7 bases fit TRBD1. The junction had 4 bases not matched to a gene; V was cut back by 2 bases and J by 4 bases. The CDR3 is made up of 14 amino acids. Germline CDR1 SGHTA, CDR2 FQGTGA. The chain's CDR3 is CASSLQTGTTEAFF. For the CDR3, the DNA is TGTGCCAGCAGCTTACAGACAGGGACCACTGAAGCTTTCTTT.